Sequencing of this TCR beta chain was carried out in a study of HIV-infected patients and healthy controls. About the research overall: A modest, significant CD4 rise occurred in about 90% of the 16 patients after three months of therapy.

This clonotype was observed many times. Per germline, CDR1 SNHLY and CDR2 FYNNEI. The ends were cut back, 5 bases at V and 3 bases at J, with 8 bases in the middle. The CDR3 runs 12 residues. The repertoire came from unfractionated whole blood and reflected all unsorted peripheral T cells. RNA came from about 2.5 ml of peripheral blood. Alpha and beta constant-region primers primed reverse transcription of around 500 ng RNA. Each of the alpha and beta chains got its own library through chain-specific third strand synthesis with indices. TCRdb itself ran the 5' RACE reads through MiXCR, one entry per CDR3 protein. The sample lists some 11,000 distinct CDR3 sequences; less than 10% were seen once.

This chain uses TRBV2 with TRBJ2-7; D is unclear. The sequences come from blood, collected before antiretroviral therapy. This TCR was recovered from an adult with HIV infection. The donor label of this sample is uncertain. The CDR3 loop is CASSYVIYEQYF. The DNA of the CDR3 is TGTGCCAGCAGTTACGTCATCTACGAGCAGTACTTC.